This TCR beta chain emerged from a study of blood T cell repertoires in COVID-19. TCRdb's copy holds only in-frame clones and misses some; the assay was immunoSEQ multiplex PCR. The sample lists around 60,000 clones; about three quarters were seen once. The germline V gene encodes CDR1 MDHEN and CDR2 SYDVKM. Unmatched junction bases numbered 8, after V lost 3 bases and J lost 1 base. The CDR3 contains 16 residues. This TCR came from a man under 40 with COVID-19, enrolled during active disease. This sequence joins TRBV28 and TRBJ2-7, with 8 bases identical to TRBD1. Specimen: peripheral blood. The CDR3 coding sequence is TGTGCCAGCAGTTTGGGCCAGGGGGCCTTATCCTACGAGCAGTACTTC. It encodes CASSLGQGALSYEQYF.